This T cell receptor beta chain was captured by sequencing in a study of blood T cell repertoires in COVID-19 (dated by TCRdb to 2020 to 2021). Looking at the study overall: Collaborator samples came from the United States, Italy and Spain and covered acute and convalescent phases of COVID-19. The prospective study material was composed of cDNA or gDNA derived from T cells, B-cell-depleted T cells, or PBMCs. The repertoires were released in a freely available public database meant as a resource for research on the immune response to SARS-CoV-2. Where HLA class I and class II types were available, the types were taken from metadata supplied by the sample provider, not from assay-based typing. The samples were drawn from the first 160 participants of the ongoing ImmuneRACE study and from 950 to 1,500 subjects provided by 6 global collaborators. The dataset comprised deeply sampled blood TCRbeta repertoires from subjects exposed to, actively infected with, or recovered from COVID-19. The sample metadata nearly always contained a de-identified subject ID, COVID-19 status, age in years and sex.

General findings and caveats noted by the study authors: The amount of clinical and demographic metadata varied by source and participant and was provided uncurated.

The CDR3, from cysteine to phenylalanine, totals 18 residues. CDR3 DNA only is kept here, 54 bases in frame from base 1. V and J are trimmed by 5 bases and 3 bases, and the gene matches miss 10 bases of the junction. CDR1 MNHNY and CDR2 SVGAGI were looked up in the germline V gene (reference sequence). TCRbeta CDR3 regions were amplified from genomic DNA using the immunoSEQ Assay, a bias-controlled multiplex PCR. Per the source publication's procedure: Nucleated cell counts per sample were estimated from amplification of reference gene primers within the assay. Sequence reads were collapsed and filtered to measure the absolute abundance of every unique TCRbeta CDR3 rearrangement. For each sample, productive Simpson clonality was calculated by taking the square root of Simpson's diversity index across productive rearrangements. This is the immuneACCESS table as TCRdb keeps it, with only in-frame sequences that have V and J called. A part of the clones is gone; compared with another copy, unresolved V genes explain less than half, and the rest is unexplained. D and trimming were read from the DNA, whereas the V and J calls and clone size are those reported in that table. The sample data list 95,000 to 150,000 clones, and around three quarters of these were observed just once. The ten largest clones represent around 16% of the sample.

Collaborating institutions collected whole blood in K2EDTA tubes following their own protocols. Collaborator samples were shipped for TCRbeta analysis as frozen whole blood, isolated PBMCs, or DNA extracted from either sample type. Regarding this clone: Its antigen is unknown. Nothing much larger sits one base from this clone, and base qualities are not available.

The sample taken for sequencing was peripheral blood. This sequence uses TRBV6-6 and TRBJ2-3; TRBD2 aligns with 14 central bases. The TCR originated in a man in his fifties or sixties with active or convalescent COVID-19. CDR3 region: CASSPGLAGGRSTDTQYF. The nucleotides read TGTGCCAGCAGTCCCGGACTAGCGGGAGGACGGTCTACAGATACGCAGTATTTT.